These 24 T cell receptor beta chains came from one sample sequenced in a study of cytomegalovirus exposure and HLA in healthy donors. The PCR made use of 60 Vbeta and 13 Jbeta primers. Using immunoSEQ multiplex PCR, the repertoire was profiled, and TCRdb retains in-frame clones only, with some absent. This listing includes 100,000 or so clones. Material for sequencing was PBMCs. The receptors stem from a woman aged 30 to 39 in good health and CMV-seronegative.

With regard to this clone: One end of the junction varies from germline; a read error may be responsible. This rearrangement joins TRBV7-7 to TRBJ2-5, with a possible D match to TRBD2 (5 bases). The J call is in doubt because the DNA end fits TRBJ2-7 better. CDR3 length equals 13 residues. Germline-derived CDR1 and CDR2 are SSHAT and FNYEAQ (reference sequence). The CDR3: CASSLGLAYEQYF. The CDR3 DNA is TGTGCTAGCAGCTTAGGACTCGCATACGAGCAGTACTTC.

V and J are TRBV30 and TRBJ2-5; TRBD2 might be the D (5 bases). The germline V gene encodes CDR1 GTSNPN and CDR2 SVGIG (reference sequence). The CDR3 extends over 12 amino acids. V was pared by 3 bases and J by 5 bases, with 10 bases between. The CDR3 region is CAWRAGDETQYF. The CDR3 DNA is TGTGCCTGGAGGGCGGGCGACGAGACCCAGTACTTC.

V is TRBV7-8 and J is TRBJ1-2; weak D call: TRBD1 (6 bases). This CDR3 has 16 amino acids. V was cut by 1 base and J by 2 bases, with 14 bases left in between. Looked up from germline, CDR1 is SGHVS and CDR2 is FQNEAQ. The CDR3 loop reads CASSLVGGPLNYGYTF. For the CDR3, the DNA is TGTGCCAGCAGCTTAGTCGGGGGGCCGTTAAACTATGGCTACACCTTC.

With regard to this clone: The same CDR3 arises from other DNA sequences in this sample as well. The V and J genes are TRBV4-2 and TRBJ2-1, with TRBD2 identical over 8 bases. The CDR3 runs 16 residues. V lost 1 base and J lost 4; bases outside the gene matches: 6. Germline CDR1 and CDR2: LGHNA and YNFKEQ. CDR3 coding DNA: TGTGCCAGCAGCCAAGGCGGACTAGCAGGATACAATGAGCAGTTCTTC. Translation gives CASSQGGLAGYNEQFF.

The genes are TRBV6-5 and TRBJ2-3; possibly TRBD1 for D (5 bases). Germline values: CDR1 MNHEY, CDR2 SVGAGI. There are 15 residues in the CDR3. Trimming took off 0 bases at V and 6 bases at J, with 13 bases between the two ends. The CDR3 DNA reads as TGTGCCAGCAGTTACTCCAAATCAGCAGGGGATACGCAGTATTTT. Translating gives CASSYSKSAGDTQYF.

The V and J genes are TRBV5-6 and TRBJ1-2; possibly TRBD1 for D (5 bases). Germline V CDR1 and CDR2: SGHDT, YYEEEE. The CDR3 covers 14 residues. V was pared by 4 bases and J by 4 bases, with 14 bases between. This CDR3 is CASSPWGRPYGYTF. Here the CDR3 DNA reads TGTGCCAGCAGCCCCTGGGGGAGGCCCTATGGCTACACCTTC.

V usage is TRBV18 and J usage is TRBJ1-1, with 7 nucleotides matching TRBD1. CDR1 KGHSH and CDR2 LQKENI come from the germline V gene. The CDR3 loop spans 14 amino acids. The V segment lost 3 bases and the J segment 4 bases; nucleotides outside the gene matches: 5. The CDR3 sequence: CASSPDRVGTEAFF. The DNA of the CDR3 is TGTGCCAGCTCACCCGACAGGGTTGGCACTGAAGCTTTCTTT.

V usage is TRBV6-1 and J usage is TRBJ1-5, with D uncertain. Trimming stripped 7 bases from V and 1 base from J, with 11 bases between. Looked up from germline, CDR1 is MNHNS and CDR2 is SASEGT. This CDR3 is 14 amino acids long. CDR3 amino acids: CASNRGMSNQPQHF. CDR3 DNA: TGTGCCAGCAATCGGGGTATGAGCAATCAGCCCCAGCATTTT.

The chain is built from TRBV28 and TRBJ2-7; D is uncertain. This CDR3 spans 11 amino acids. From germline, CDR1 is MDHEN and CDR2 SYDVKM. Trimming stripped 4 bases from V and 7 bases from J, with 8 bases between. The chain's CDR3 is CASSSPREQYF. Written as DNA, the CDR3 is TGTGCCAGCAGTTCGCCCCGGGAGCAGTACTTC.

As regards this clone: Other DNA sequences within the sample encode an identical CDR3. The gene calls are TRBV11-2 and TRBJ1-3, with D unresolved. The germline CDR1 and CDR2 sequences are SGHAT and FQNNGV. V lost 2 bases and J 0 bases, leaving 5 bases between the germline ends. CDR3 length: 14 amino acids. The CDR3: CASSLSDSGNTIYF. The CDR3 nucleotides read TGTGCCAGCAGCTTAAGCGACTCTGGAAACACCATATATTTT.

The chain has TRBV27 and TRBJ1-3; D perhaps matches TRBD1 (5 bases). V lost 6 bases to trimming and J lost 3 bases, with 12 bases between them. The CDR3 contains 14 residues. The germline V gene encodes CDR1 MNHEY and CDR2 SMNVEV (reference sequence). Here the CDR3 reads CASSRQGSGNTIYF. The CDR3 nucleotides read TGTGCCAGCAGCAGGCAGGGAAGTGGAAACACCATATATTTT.

The V call is TRBV7-9, the J call TRBJ2-3, with 8 nucleotides matching TRBD2. Losses at the gene ends were 3 bases for V and 1 base for J; bases not matched to a gene: 3. Germline CDR1 reads SEHNR; CDR2 reads FQNEAQ (reference sequence). This CDR3 is built from 15 residues. For the CDR3, the DNA is TGTGCCAGCAGCTTTCGGCGGGGGGGCACAGATACGCAGTATTTT. It is translated as CASSFRRGGTDTQYF.

V usage is TRBV6-6 and J usage is TRBJ2-3, with TRBD1 as a possible D gene (6 bases). The germline gives CDR1 MNHNY, CDR2 SVGAGI (reference sequence). V was shortened by 4 bases and J by 6 bases, with 17 bases between the two germline ends. The CDR3 has 15 amino acids. The CDR3 loop is CASSSPPDSPDTQYF. In DNA form, the CDR3 reads TGTGCCAGCAGTTCTCCCCCGGACAGTCCCGATACGCAGTATTTT.

The rearrangement joins TRBV7-3 to TRBJ1-1; 9 positions match TRBD1. Germline V gene data show CDR1 as SGHTA and CDR2 as FQGTGA. This CDR3 has 16 amino acids. The V segment lost 5 bases and the J segment 4 bases; nucleotides outside the gene matches: 11. The CDR3 DNA is TGTGCCAGCAGCGAAGGGGACAGGGAGGTGGGCACTGAAGCTTTCTTT. It translates to CASSEGDREVGTEAFF.

This chain uses TRBV10-3 with TRBJ2-5; 12 bases are a match to TRBD1. Germline V gene lookup returns CDR1 ENHRY and CDR2 SYGVKD. The ends lost 1 base at V and 4 bases at J; junction bases unmatched: 4. The CDR3 covers 16 residues. The CDR3 loop is CAISEWDRGRGETQYF. For the CDR3, the DNA is TGTGCCATCAGTGAGTGGGACAGGGGGCGCGGAGAGACCCAGTACTTC.

The V and J genes are TRBV7-8 and TRBJ2-2; 10 bases agree with TRBD1. V lost 7 bases to trimming and J lost 7 bases; unmatched junction nucleotides: 9. Germline assignment: CDR1 SGHVS and CDR2 FQNEAQ. The CDR3 is 15 residues long. The CDR3 bases are TGTGCCAGCACCCTGCTGACAGGGGGCGGCGGGGAGCTGTTTTTT. Translated: CASTLLTGGGGELFF.

The chain uses TRBV5-4 and TRBJ2-2, with D tentatively TRBD2 (7 bases). CDR3 length: 12 residues. Germline-derived CDR1 and CDR2 are SGHNT and YYREEE (reference sequence). CDR3 nucleotide sequence: TGTGCTACGGGGGGCAACACCGGGGAGCTGTTTTTT. This translates into CATGGNTGELFF.

V and J are TRBV7-3 and TRBJ2-1; 7 nucleotides line up with TRBD2. This CDR3 is built from 15 residues. V shed 2 bases and J 6 bases; nucleotides not matched to a gene: 7. Per the germline V gene, CDR1 is SGHTA and CDR2 is FQGTGA. CDR3 nucleotide sequence: TGTGCCAGCAGCTTATCGACTAGCTCCGGCAATGAGCAGTTCTTC. Translated, it gives CASSLSTSSGNEQFF.

The J gene is TRBJ1-6, the V gene TRBV5-6; the match to TRBD1 covers 10 bases. Germline trimming cut 8 bases from V and 0 bases from J; bases unmatched to any gene: 8. There are 17 residues in the CDR3. CDR1 and CDR2 from the germline V gene are SGHDT and YYEEEE. CDR3 sequence reads: CASLGQGTSSYNSPLHF. The CDR3 DNA reads as TGTGCCAGTTTGGGACAGGGGACAAGCTCCTATAATTCACCCCTCCACTTT.

As to this clone: At one boundary the junction diverges from the germline segment, which might be a read error. The V and J genes are TRBV28 and TRBJ1-2; 11 nucleotides agree with TRBD1. Germline values: CDR1 MDHEN, CDR2 SYDVKM. The CDR3 loop spans 18 amino acids. The CDR3 protein is CASTLTTGTGGSNYGYIF. The CDR3 nucleotides are TGTGCCAGCACCCTCACAACCGGGACAGGGGGAAGTAACTATGGCTACATCTTC.

The CDR3 nucleotides read TGTGCCAGCAGTCCCCAGGGGGGTTCCTACGAGCAGTACTTC. The encoded protein is CASSPQGGSYEQYF. The chain carries TRBV6-5 and TRBJ2-7; D is perhaps TRBD1 (7 bases). Germline V lookup: CDR1 MNHEY, CDR2 SVGAGI. V lost 5 bases to trimming and J lost 1 base, with 12 bases between them. The length of the CDR3 is 14 residues.

The V call is TRBV2, the J call TRBJ1-5; D may be TRBD1 (5 bases). CDR1 is SNHLY, CDR2 FYNNEI, per germline. The V gene lost 7 bases and the J gene lost 5 bases, with 15 bases spanning the gap. The CDR3 runs 14 residues. This CDR3 is CASTPAGGDQPQHF. The CDR3 nucleotides are TGTGCCAGCACCCCCGCGGGGGGGGATCAGCCCCAGCATTTT.

The rearrangement links TRBV9 to TRBJ2-7; D uncertain. V lost 2 bases and J 3 bases, leaving 9 bases between the germline ends. This CDR3 spans 13 amino acids. CDR1 and CDR2 from the germline V gene are SGDLS and YYNGEE. The CDR3 nucleotides are TGTGCCAGCAGCGTGAGGCCCATCTACGAGCAGTACTTC. Translating gives CASSVRPIYEQYF.

The gene calls are TRBV19 and TRBJ2-1, with D perhaps TRBD1 (7 bases). V lost 7 bases and J lost 4, with 35 bases in between. Germline CDR1 is LNHDA and CDR2 is SQIVND (reference sequence). There are 21 residues in the CDR3. In nucleotides, the CDR3 is TGTGCCAGTACACCTCAACGGTGGGCAGGGGGGACGAGGGGGTCGTACAATGAGCAGTTCTTC. This codes for CASTPQRWAGGTRGSYNEQFF.